The present entry profiles one TCR beta chain with its context. Its antigen is currently unknown. The source of the sample is a study of blood T cells in healthy people across ages. Findings and limits, study-wide: Long-lived donors exceeded aged donors in naive CD4+ cells and diversity. A roughly linear age-dependent decrease characterized TCR beta diversity per million T cells.

Researchers collected 9.5 to 10 milliliters of peripheral blood from every single donor. The CDR3 is 16 residues long. V was pared by 2 bases and J by 5 bases, with 8 bases of the junction left unmatched. Germline-derived CDR1 and CDR2 are MNHEY and SMNVEV (reference sequence). Next came a second PCR, run for about 7 to 12 cycles, which used a sample-barcoded 5' primer along with a J-beta primer mix. One entry per CDR3 protein results from TCRdb running MiXCR on the 5' RACE reads. The sample holds around 900,000 distinct CDR3 sequences, 29% seen once. Sequenced input: blood. The clonotype comes from a woman of 80 years or more in good health. The rearrangement links TRBV27 to TRBJ2-3; 9 bases are a match to TRBD2. The CDR3 DNA sequence: TGTGCCAGCAGTTTAGGCGGGGGGGCTGACGGAGATACGCAGTATTTT. Translating it yields CASSLGGGADGDTQYF.